Below, 25 T cell receptor beta chains from the same sample are listed, as sequenced in a study of identical twins. Using its own MiXCR run on the 5' RACE reads, TCRdb lists one record per CDR3 protein. The sample lists approximately 700,000 distinct CDR3 sequences; about 20% were seen once. Another study also made use of these data, one on T cells expressing NK-cell markers.

The specimen sequenced was PBMCs. These receptors originate from a woman in her late teens or twenties in good health.

This clonotype was found a few times. The chain is built from TRBV20-1 and TRBJ2-1, with D possibly being TRBD2 (5 bases). The CDR3 contains 19 residues. V lost 0 bases and J 0 bases, leaving 21 bases between the germline ends. CDR1 is DFQATT and CDR2 is SNEGSKA in the germline V gene (reference sequence). As DNA, the CDR3 is TGCAGTGCTAGAGATCTTGGGCTAGCTTCCCGCAGCTCCTACAATGAGCAGTTCTTC. Protein product: CSARDLGLASRSSYNEQFF.

This clonotype has only a few counts. The chain combines TRBV6-2 or TRBV6-3 with TRBJ2-1, with no clear D. This CDR3 comprises 15 residues. The V end was cut by 4 bases, the J end by 6 bases, with 16 bases between. CDR1 and CDR2 from the germline V gene are MNHEY and SVGEGT. CDR3 loop: CASSSPSLKGNEQFF. DNA of the CDR3: TGTGCCAGCAGTTCGCCCTCCCTAAAGGGCAATGAGCAGTTCTTC.

This clonotype was counted a few times. This chain joins TRBV18 and TRBJ2-1, with D unclear. The ends were cut back, 1 base at V and 3 bases at J, with 7 bases in the middle. Germline CDR1 is KGHSH and CDR2 is LQKENI. The CDR3 is 14 residues long. The DNA of the CDR3 is TGTGCCAGCTCACCACGGTCCGTCTACAATGAGCAGTTCTTC. It specifies CASSPRSVYNEQFF.

The chain uses TRBV29-1 and TRBJ2-1, with 9 positions matching TRBD2. CDR3 length equals 18 residues. CDR1 is SQVTM and CDR2 is ANQGSEA in the germline V gene. The V and J ends lost 5 bases and 8 bases, in that order; junction bases with no gene match: 22. The CDR3: CSVPSLAGGPTGGHEQFF. Written as DNA, the CDR3 is TGCAGCGTTCCTAGCTTGGCGGGAGGGCCAACTGGGGGGCATGAGCAGTTCTTC.

This clonotype was recorded a few times. The chain couples TRBV6-5 to TRBJ1-5; no clear D. The CDR3 has 16 amino acids. Trimming stripped 0 bases from V and 0 bases from J, with 9 bases between. In germline, CDR1 is MNHEY, CDR2 SVGAGI. The DNA of the CDR3 is TGTGCCAGCAGTTACTCGCAACCCGATAGCAATCAGCCCCAGCATTTT. This gives the protein CASSYSQPDSNQPQHF.

This clonotype was found many times. V and J are TRBV7-2 and TRBJ2-1, with D hard to call. The ends were cut back, 1 base at V and 4 bases at J, with 11 bases in the middle. Germline V gene lookup returns CDR1 SGHTA and CDR2 FQGNSA. This CDR3 is built from 15 residues. DNA for the CDR3: TGTGCCAGCAGCTTAGATTTGCGTTTGTACAATGAGCAGTTCTTC. Its protein is CASSLDLRLYNEQFF. Variable domain in full (rest from reference TRBV7-2 and TRBJ2-1): GAGVSQSPSNKVTEKGKDVELRCDPISGHTALYWYRQSLGQGLEFLIYFQGNSAPDKSGLPSDRFSAERTGGSVSTLTIQRTQQEDSAVYLCASSLDLRLYNEQFFGPGTRLTVL.

This chain connects TRBV27 to TRBJ2-7; 11 bases are a match to TRBD1. V was pared by 6 bases and J by 4 bases, with 5 bases of the junction left unmatched. The germline V gene encodes CDR1 MNHEY and CDR2 SMNVEV (reference sequence). CDR3 length: 14 amino acids. The CDR3 DNA reads TGTGCCAGCAGGAGAGGGACAGGGGGGTACGAGCAGTACTTC. Its translation is CASRRGTGGYEQYF.

The V call is TRBV6-1, the J call TRBJ2-7, with TRBD1 identical over 7 bases. CDR1 is MNHNS and CDR2 is SASEGT in the germline V gene. V trimming: 6 bases; J trimming: 7 bases; junction bases outside the gene matches: 9. The CDR3 is 13 residues long. CDR3 sequence reads: CASRGQARVEQYF. The CDR3 bases are TGTGCCAGCAGAGGACAGGCGAGGGTAGAGCAGTACTTC.

The chain joins TRBV7-9 to TRBJ2-7; 7 positions match TRBD1. V dropped 5 bases and J dropped 4; count of bases not matched to a gene: 5. This CDR3 comprises 13 residues. Germline-derived CDR1 and CDR2 are SEHNR and FQNEAQ (reference sequence). DNA for the CDR3: TGTGCCAGCAGCCCGACAGGGTGGTACGAGCAGTACTTC. Its translation: CASSPTGWYEQYF.

This clonotype was seen more than once but under ten times. The chain employs TRBV20-1 and TRBJ1-2; maybe TRBD1 (5 bases). The V gene's germline CDR1 is DFQATT and CDR2 SNEGSKA (reference sequence). The CDR3 has 13 amino acids. V was clipped by 3 bases and J by 2 bases, with 10 bases between them. The CDR3 here is CSASARANYGYTF. CDR3 DNA sequence: TGCAGTGCTAGTGCCAGGGCGAACTATGGCTACACCTTC.

This clonotype has more than one count but fewer than ten. The gene calls are TRBV12-5 and TRBJ2-3; a weak D match, TRBD2 (6 bases). The CDR3 contains 14 residues. Germline loops: CDR1 LGHNT, CDR2 FRNRAP. The V end lost 6 bases, the J end lost 0 bases, and 10 bases lay between the germline ends. The CDR3 bases are TGTGCTAGTGGCCTTAGCGGTAGCACAGATACGCAGTATTTT. Translated: CASGLSGSTDTQYF.

The CDR3 is CSAGTSGTDTQYF. The CDR3 region has the DNA TGCAGTGCCGGGACTAGCGGGACAGATACGCAGTATTTT. V is TRBV20-1 and J is TRBJ2-3; TRBD2 matches 12 bases. In germline, CDR1 is DFQATT, CDR2 SNEGSKA (reference sequence). The CDR3 is 13 amino acids. V shed 6 bases and J 3 bases; nucleotides not matched to a gene: 1.

The sample holds a few counts of this clonotype. V gene TRBV29-1 combines with J gene TRBJ2-3, with D possibly being TRBD1 (5 bases). This CDR3 is 12 amino acids long. The V end was cut by 7 bases, the J end by 4 bases, with 12 bases between. CDR1 is SQVTM and CDR2 is ANQGSEA in the germline V gene. CDR3 region: CSAHQGPDTQYF. The CDR3 region has the DNA TGCAGCGCCCACCAGGGCCCAGATACGCAGTATTTT.

The chain joins TRBV20-1 to TRBJ1-3; D might be TRBD1 (6 bases). There are 14 residues in the CDR3. Per the germline V gene, CDR1 is DFQATT and CDR2 is SNEGSKA (reference sequence). Trimming removed 5 bases from V and 4 bases from J, with 15 bases in between. The CDR3 sequence: CSAQTGSAGNTIYF. The CDR3 DNA reads TGCAGTGCTCAAACAGGGTCGGCCGGAAACACCATATATTTT.

The V call is TRBV4-1, the J call TRBJ2-5, with TRBD2 matching over 8 bases. Losses at the gene ends were 3 bases for V and 0 bases for J; bases not matched to a gene: 9. The germline V gene encodes CDR1 MGHRA and CDR2 YSYEKL. The CDR3 is 17 amino acids. The CDR3 DNA reads as TGCGCCAGCAGCCATGCCCCAGGACTAGCAGACCAAGAGACCCAGTACTTC. It codes for CASSHAPGLADQETQYF.

This chain links TRBV6-2 or TRBV6-3 with TRBJ1-2; 12 nucleotides match TRBD1. J lost 8 bases, V lost 1 base, and 8 bases had no gene match. Germline CDR1 and CDR2: MNHEY and SVGEGT. The CDR3 length is 16 residues. The CDR3 DNA follows: TGTGCCAGCAGTTACTTCGGGGACAGGGGGCGTCGCGGCTACACCTTC. As protein: CASSYFGDRGRRGYTF.

This rearrangement joins TRBV12-3 or TRBV12-4 to TRBJ2-1, with 11 bases identical to TRBD2. V dropped 6 bases and J dropped 9; count of bases not matched to a gene: 4. This CDR3 comprises 13 residues. The CDR3 DNA reads as TGTGCCAGCAGGACTAGCGGGATTCTTGAGCAGTTCTTC. Its protein is CASRTSGILEQFF.

J is TRBJ2-1 and V is TRBV6-4; 7 nucleotides align to TRBD2. V dropped 7 bases and J dropped 4; count of bases not matched to a gene: 16. This CDR3 spans 17 amino acids. Germline CDR1 is MRHNA and CDR2 is SNTAGT. The CDR3 DNA is TGTGCCAGCAACGAACAGAGCGTAGGGAGGGATTACAATGAGCAGTTCTTC. Translated, it gives CASNEQSVGRDYNEQFF.

This clonotype was seen only a few times. The chain links TRBV4-2 to TRBJ1-1; D unresolved. Germline V gene sequence: CDR1 LGHNA, CDR2 YNFKEQ. The CDR3 spans 12 residues. V gave up 1 base and J gave up 3 bases, with 3 bases separating them. As DNA, the CDR3 is TGTGCCAGCAGCCAAGTGGACACTGAAGCTTTCTTT. Amino acid sequence: CASSQVDTEAFF.

This chain uses TRBV11-2 with TRBJ2-6; 8 nucleotides line up with TRBD1. Germline trimming cut 6 bases from V and 1 base from J; bases unmatched to any gene: 8. The CDR3 runs 17 residues. CDR1 and CDR2 (germline): SGHAT, FQNNGV. The CDR3 sequence is CASRPGGGGSGANVLTF. The CDR3, as DNA: TGTGCCAGCAGGCCAGGGGGCGGAGGGTCTGGGGCCAACGTCCTGACTTTC.

This clonotype was detected many times. The CDR3 DNA is TGTGCCAGCACCCCCTCGGGCATGCTCCAAGAGACCCAGTACTTC. This encodes CASTPSGMLQETQYF. The J gene is TRBJ2-5, the V gene TRBV12-3 or TRBV12-4, with unresolved D. Trimming left V 7 bases short and J 1 base short, with 16 bases between. This CDR3 spans 15 amino acids.

This clonotype showed up just a few times. V usage is TRBV11-2 and J usage is TRBJ2-5; D call uncertain. The CDR3 extends over 13 amino acids. Per germline, CDR1 SGHAT and CDR2 FQNNGV. V was shortened by 0 bases and J by 4 bases, with 6 bases between the two germline ends. CDR3 protein: CASSLDLPETQYF. The CDR3 DNA follows: TGTGCCAGCAGCTTAGATCTTCCAGAGACCCAGTACTTC. Full variable domain (outside the CDR3, taken from reference TRBV11-2 and TRBJ2-5): EAGVAQSPRYKIIEKRQSVAFWCNPISGHATLYWYQQILGQGPKLLIQFQNNGVVDDSQLPKDRFSAERLKGVDSTLKIQPAKLEDSAVYLCASSLDLPETQYFGPGTRLLVL.

This clonotype was observed a handful of times. The chain combines TRBV11-2 with TRBJ2-7; D is tentatively TRBD1 or TRBD2 (5 bases each). The CDR3 covers 14 residues. V gave up 2 bases and J gave up 5 bases, with 13 bases separating them. CDR1 is SGHAT, CDR2 FQNNGV, per germline. The CDR3 protein is CASSLSSWDHEQYF. The CDR3 DNA follows: TGTGCCAGCAGCTTATCTAGTTGGGACCACGAGCAGTACTTC.

In its sample, this clonotype was seen a few times. The V and J genes are TRBV6-5 and TRBJ1-2; unclear D gene. The CDR3 has 16 residues. The germline CDR1 and CDR2 sequences are MNHEY and SVGAGI. V shed 0 bases and J shed 2 bases, with 13 bases lying between them. CDR3 nucleotide sequence: TGTGCCAGCAGTTACTCGGCCCTAGGACGGAACTATGGCTACACCTTC. Residues: CASSYSALGRNYGYTF.

This clonotype occurred a few times. The V call is TRBV18, the J call TRBJ1-6; no reliable D call. In germline, CDR1 is KGHSH, CDR2 LQKENI. The CDR3 length is 12 residues. The germline V and J ends were trimmed by 2 bases and 13 bases, with 9 bases remaining between them. In DNA, the CDR3 is TGTGCCAGCTCACCAAGTAACGTTCCCCTCCACTTT. It specifies CASSPSNVPLHF.